This entry lists 3 T cell receptor beta chains sequenced from one sample in a study of T-cell reconstitution after alpha-beta-depleted transplantation in children. Unique molecular identifiers were incorporated when the TCRbeta library was constructed. From the PCR reads, TCRdb called clonotypes with MiXCR, one entry per CDR3 protein. The table lists approximately 400,000 distinct CDR3 sequences, roughly a tenth of them singletons. The source was PBMCs from the stem cell graft donor, collected from the stem cell graft. The source is a human donor who donated a stem cell graft to a child with acute myeloid leukemia.

This clonotype was detected a few times. The chain has TRBV9 and TRBJ2-1; 12 bases map to TRBD2. This CDR3 is 16 amino acids long. Germline V CDR1 and CDR2: SGDLS, YYNGEE. J gave up 9 bases and V 0 bases, and 7 bases lay outside the gene matches. This CDR3 is CASSVGGLAGPSEQFF. The CDR3, as DNA: TGTGCCAGCAGCGTAGGGGGACTAGCGGGTCCATCTGAGCAGTTCTTC.

This clonotype was observed many times. The J gene is TRBJ2-1, the V gene TRBV5-1; D gene ambiguous. The V end lost 4 bases, the J end lost 8 bases, and 10 bases lay between the germline ends. The V gene's germline CDR1 is SGHRS and CDR2 YFSETQ. The CDR3 loop spans 12 amino acids. Written as DNA, the CDR3 is TGCGCCAGCAGCGTAGACTGGGATGAGCAGTTCTTC. Amino acids: CASSVDWDEQFF.

This clonotype occurred a few times. The chain carries TRBV4-2 and TRBJ2-5, with unresolved D. CDR3 length equals 15 residues. V shed 0 bases and J shed 2 bases, with 10 bases lying between them. Germline assignment: CDR1 LGHNA and CDR2 YNFKEQ. Here the CDR3 DNA reads TGTGCCAGCAGCCAAGATATAAACAGTCAAGAGACCCAGTACTTC. As protein: CASSQDINSQETQYF.